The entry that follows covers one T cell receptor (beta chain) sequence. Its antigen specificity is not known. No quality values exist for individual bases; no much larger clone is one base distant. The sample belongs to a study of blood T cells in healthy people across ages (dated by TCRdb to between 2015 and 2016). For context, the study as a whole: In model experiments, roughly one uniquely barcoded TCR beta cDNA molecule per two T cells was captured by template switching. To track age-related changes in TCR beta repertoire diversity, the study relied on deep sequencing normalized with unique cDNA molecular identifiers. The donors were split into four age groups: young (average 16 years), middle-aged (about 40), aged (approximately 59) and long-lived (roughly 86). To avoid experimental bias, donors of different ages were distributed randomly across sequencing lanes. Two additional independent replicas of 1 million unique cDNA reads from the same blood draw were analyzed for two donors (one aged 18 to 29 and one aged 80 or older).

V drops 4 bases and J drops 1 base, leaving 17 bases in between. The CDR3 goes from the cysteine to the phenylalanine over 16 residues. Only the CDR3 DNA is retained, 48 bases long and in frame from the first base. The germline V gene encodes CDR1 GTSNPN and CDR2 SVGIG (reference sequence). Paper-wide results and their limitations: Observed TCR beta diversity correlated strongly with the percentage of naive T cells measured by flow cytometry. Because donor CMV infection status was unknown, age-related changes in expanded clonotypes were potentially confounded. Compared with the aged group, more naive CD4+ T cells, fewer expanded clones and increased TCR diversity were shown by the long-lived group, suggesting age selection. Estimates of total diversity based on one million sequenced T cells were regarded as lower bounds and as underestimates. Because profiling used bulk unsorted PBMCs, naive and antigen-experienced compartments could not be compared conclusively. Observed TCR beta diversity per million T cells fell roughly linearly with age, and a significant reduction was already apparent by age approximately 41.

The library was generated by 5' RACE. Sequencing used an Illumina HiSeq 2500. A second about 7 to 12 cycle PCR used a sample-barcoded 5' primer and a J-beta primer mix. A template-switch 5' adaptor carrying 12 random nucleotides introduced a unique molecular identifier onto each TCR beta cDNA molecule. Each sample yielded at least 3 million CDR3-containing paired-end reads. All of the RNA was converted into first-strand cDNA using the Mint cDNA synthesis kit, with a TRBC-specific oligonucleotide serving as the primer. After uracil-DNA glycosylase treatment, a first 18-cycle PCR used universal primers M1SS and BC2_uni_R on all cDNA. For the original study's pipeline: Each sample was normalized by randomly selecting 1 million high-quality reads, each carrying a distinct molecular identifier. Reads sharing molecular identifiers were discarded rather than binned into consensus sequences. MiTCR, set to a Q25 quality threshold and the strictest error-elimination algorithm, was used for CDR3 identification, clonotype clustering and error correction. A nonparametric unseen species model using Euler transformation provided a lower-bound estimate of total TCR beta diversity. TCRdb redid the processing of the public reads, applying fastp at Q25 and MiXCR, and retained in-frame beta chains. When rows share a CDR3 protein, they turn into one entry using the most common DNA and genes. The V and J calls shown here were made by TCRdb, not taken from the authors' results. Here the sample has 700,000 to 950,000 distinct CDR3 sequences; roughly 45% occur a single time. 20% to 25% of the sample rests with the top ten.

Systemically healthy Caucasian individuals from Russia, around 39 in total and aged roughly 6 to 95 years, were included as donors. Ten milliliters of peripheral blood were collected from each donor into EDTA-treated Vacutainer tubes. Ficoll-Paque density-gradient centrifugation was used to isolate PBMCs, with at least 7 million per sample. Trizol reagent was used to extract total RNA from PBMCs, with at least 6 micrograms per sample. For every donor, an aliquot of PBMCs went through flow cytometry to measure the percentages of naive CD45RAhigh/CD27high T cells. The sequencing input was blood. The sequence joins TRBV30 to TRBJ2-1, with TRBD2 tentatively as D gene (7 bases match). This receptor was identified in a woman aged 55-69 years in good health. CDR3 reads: CAWTVGGALSYNEQFF. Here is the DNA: TGTGCCTGGACCGTGGGGGGGGCTCTTTCCTACAATGAGCAGTTCTTC.